This is a list of T cell receptor beta chains from one sample in a study of PD-L1 blockade in urothelial cancer. Sequencing used immunoSEQ multiplex PCR; TCRdb keeps in-frame clones, though not all of them. The data show about 30,000 clones, approximately 89% seen once. The specimen comprised PBMCs, sampled around atezolizumab (anti-PD-L1) treatment. Receptor source: a man aged 45-60 years with urothelial cancer. The CDR3 runs from the conserved cysteine through the conserved F or W. The D gene is left open where the match is weak. The size field is filled for only some rows; it gives once, few, many or a size class.

v_gene,j_gene,abundance,d_gene,CDR3nt,CDR3aa
TRBV28,TRBJ2-1,-,TRBD2,TGTGCCAGCAGCTCTCTAGCGGGAGCGTGGGATGAGCAGTTCTTC,CASSSLAGAWDEQFF
TRBV7-2,TRBJ2-1,-,-,TGTGCCAGCAGCAAAAGGGTGGGGCTAGCGCTAGACAATGAGCAGTTCTTC,CASSKRVGLALDNEQFF
TRBV4-1,TRBJ2-2,-,-,TGCGCCAGCAGCCAAAAAACGGAGACGTCCGCCGGGGAGCTGTTTTTT,CASSQKTETSAGELFF
TRBV19,TRBJ2-7,-,TRBD2,TGTGCCAGTAGTCTATCTTTAGCGGGAGGGACCTACGAGCAGTACTTC,CASSLSLAGGTYEQYF
TRBV27,TRBJ1-3,-,TRBD1,TGTGCCAGCAGTTCTCAGGGGGCTGGAAACACCATATATTTT,CASSSQGAGNTIYF
TRBV29-1,TRBJ2-3,-,TRBD2,TGCAGCGTTGTCGGGGGACTAGCGGGAACCCCTAGCACAGATACGCAGTATTTT,CSVVGGLAGTPSTDTQYF
TRBV4-3,TRBJ1-1,-,TRBD1,TGCGCCAGCAGCCCGACGACAGGGGGCAGAGCTTTCTTT,CASSPTTGGRAFF
TRBV6-1,TRBJ2-1,-,TRBD1,TGTGCCAGCAGTGAAGCGCTTTGGGACAGGGACCTCTACAATGAGCAGTTCTTC,CASSEALWDRDLYNEQFF
TRBV19,TRBJ2-6,-,-,TGTGCCAGTAGTATTGGAGGGGTTGGGGCCAACGTCCTGACTTTC,CASSIGGVGANVLTF
TRBV7-9,TRBJ1-4,once,TRBD1,TGTGCCAGCAGCTCACGAGGGGGCGGTGAAAAACTGTTTTTT,CASSSRGGGEKLFF
TRBV27,TRBJ1-6,-,TRBD1,TGTGCCAGCAGCCGGGACAGAGTTAATTCACCCCTCCACTTT,CASSRDRVNSPLHF
TRBV7-4,TRBJ2-7,-,TRBD2,TGTGCCAGCAGCTTAGGCCCTCTAGCGGGAGACGGCTACGAGCAGTACTTC,CASSLGPLAGDGYEQYF
TRBV6-1,TRBJ2-7,-,-,TGTGCCAGCAGTGAAGCGAGGGGAGGTCCCTACGAGCAGTACTTC,CASSEARGGPYEQYF
TRBV30,TRBJ2-2,-,-,TGTGCCTGGAGTGTAAACGGGGGACTCACGACCGGGGAGCTGTTTTTT,CAWSVNGGLTTGELFF
TRBV2,TRBJ2-1,-,TRBD2,TGTGCCAGCAGAAGACTAGCGGGGGGTACCCCCGATGAGCAGTTCTTC,CASRRLAGGTPDEQFF
TRBV7-9,TRBJ2-3,-,TRBD1,TGTGCCAGCAGCTTAAGACAGGGAGGCACAGATACGCAGTATTTT,CASSLRQGGTDTQYF
TRBV7-8,TRBJ1-4,-,-,TGTGCCAGCAGAACGGGGGGGCCAGGGGAAAAACTGTTTTTT,CASRTGGPGEKLFF
TRBV7-2,TRBJ1-3,-,TRBD1,TGTGCCAGCAGCCCTGGACAGGTCCCCTCTGGAAACACCATATATTTT,CASSPGQVPSGNTIYF
TRBV7-9,TRBJ1-2,few,-,TGTGCCAGCAGCTCGAACTATGGCTACACCTTC,CASSSNYGYTF
TRBV4-1,TRBJ2-1,-,TRBD2,TGCGCCAGCAGCCTCCAACGGACTAGCGGGAATGAGCAGTTCTTC,CASSLQRTSGNEQFF
TRBV4-3,TRBJ2-1,-,TRBD2,TGCGCCAGCAGCCAAGATTTGGGCATGTCGGGCGGGGGTTACAATGAGCAGTTCTTC,CASSQDLGMSGGGYNEQFF
TRBV30,TRBJ2-5,-,TRBD1,TGTGCCTGGAGACGGGACAGGGAGGAAGAGACCCAGTACTTC,CAWRRDREEETQYF
TRBV5-1,TRBJ2-7,-,-,TGCGCCAGCAGCCTGGCGGGTTGGGGGGTATCGTCCTACGAGCAGTACTTC,CASSLAGWGVSSYEQYF
TRBV11-3,TRBJ2-5,-,TRBD2,TGTGCCAGCAGCTTAGGTGTTAGCGGGAGTGGGCAAGAGACCCAGTACTTC,CASSLGVSGSGQETQYF
TRBV5-6,TRBJ2-3,-,TRBD1,TGTGCCAGCAGCTTGAGAGTGGGACAGGGGACAGATACGCAGTATTTT,CASSLRVGQGTDTQYF
TRBV5-8,TRBJ1-1,-,TRBD1,TGTGCCAGCAGCACCGGACAGGAAAGGAACACTGAAGCTTTCTTT,CASSTGQERNTEAFF
TRBV6-6,TRBJ2-7,-,-,TGTGCCAGCAGTTACCTTCTTACTAGTACCTACGAGCAGTACTTC,CASSYLLTSTYEQYF
TRBV2,TRBJ1-3,few,-,TGTGCCAGCCAACAGGTCCACTCTGGAAACACCATATATTTT,CASQQVHSGNTIYF
TRBV11-3,TRBJ2-3,-,TRBD2,TGTGCCAGCAGTCTAGCGGGGCTGGCAGATACGCAGTATTTT,CASSLAGLADTQYF
TRBV7-6,TRBJ1-2,-,-,TGTGCCAGCAGCCCGCGACGACAGGAGTCTAACTATGGCTACACCTTC,CASSPRRQESNYGYTF
TRBV5-1,TRBJ1-2,-,-,TGCGCCAGCACCCCGGCCAGGGAGGGAGCCCTGGGCTATGGCTACACCTTC,CASTPAREGALGYGYTF
TRBV19,TRBJ1-6,-,-,TGTGCCAGTAGTATAGATCAAGACACCTATAATTCACCCCTCCACTTT,CASSIDQDTYNSPLHF
TRBV6-1,TRBJ2-7,-,-,TGTGCCAGCAGTGAAACGTACAGCTACTACGAGCAGTACTTC,CASSETYSYYEQYF
TRBV19,TRBJ2-2,-,-,TGTGCCAGTAGTATTCGTGGGGGGTCAACCACCGGGGAGCTGTTTTTT,CASSIRGGSTTGELFF
TRBV10-2,TRBJ2-2,-,-,TGCGCCTCCAAAGGAACAGCCGTACCCGGGGAGCTGTTTTTT,CASKGTAVPGELFF
TRBV5-8,TRBJ1-1,few,-,TGTGCCAGCAGCTTTGACGGCGGCGGTGCTGAAGCTTTCTTT,CASSFDGGGAEAFF
TRBV11-1,TRBJ2-7,-,TRBD1,TGTGCCAGCAGTTCCCGACAGGGTGGCTACGAGCAGTACTTC,CASSSRQGGYEQYF
TRBV5-4,TRBJ1-2,-,TRBD1,TGTGCCAGCAGCTTGGAGACAGGGGGCGGTGGCTACACCTTC,CASSLETGGGGYTF
TRBV30,TRBJ2-4,-,-,TGTGCCTCGAGGGACTTCCAAAACATTCAGTACTTC,CASRDFQNIQYF
TRBV5-1,TRBJ2-1,-,TRBD2,TGCGCCAGCAGCTTGGGAGGGAGGGAATACAATGAGCAGTTCTTC,CASSLGGREYNEQFF
TRBV6-6,TRBJ2-7,-,TRBD1,TGTGCCAGCAGTTCGGGACAGGGCTTCTACGAGCAGTACTTC,CASSSGQGFYEQYF
TRBV7-9,TRBJ2-7,-,-,TGTGCCAGCAGCTTAGCGTCTTGGGAGCGCGAGCAGTACTTC,CASSLASWEREQYF
TRBV6-6,TRBJ2-1,-,TRBD2,TGTGCCAGCAGTTACTCGCCAGCGGGGGGGCGGTATGAGCAGTTCTTC,CASSYSPAGGRYEQFF
TRBV5-6,TRBJ2-7,once,TRBD1,TGTGCCAGCAGCTTGAGGTGGACAGGGCCAATCTACGAGCAGTACTTC,CASSLRWTGPIYEQYF
TRBV4-3,TRBJ2-5,-,TRBD2,TGCGCCAGCAGCCAAGGTGCCAGCGGGAGGGGCCAAGAGACCCAGTACTTC,CASSQGASGRGQETQYF
TRBV28,TRBJ2-5,-,TRBD2,TGTGCCAGCAGATCCCTAGCGGGAGGGCCAGCGACCCAGTACTTC,CASRSLAGGPATQYF